This T cell receptor (beta chain) is from a study of cytomegalovirus exposure and HLA in healthy donors. Study-wide context: In an early release, HLA-typed donors contributed some 80 million unique TCR sequences.

General study findings and limits: Equally common other TCR beta chains were less clonally expanded than HLA-associated ones, a later analysis found.

After removal of 6 bases from V and 0 bases from J, the junction contained 7 bases not matched to a gene. Germline-derived CDR1 and CDR2 are SNHLY and FYNNEI. CDR3 size: 16 residues. The study ran its PCR with 60 Vbeta and 13 Jbeta primers. Generated by immunoSEQ multiplex PCR, the TCRdb table keeps only in-frame clones and is missing some. The top ten hold about 1.7% of the sample, which has approximately 260,000 clones, roughly 91% seen once. As for this clone: As yet, its antigen is unknown.

The chain joins TRBV2 to TRBJ2-7, with 11 positions matching TRBD2. The clonotype comes from a girl aged 2 to 10 in good health and CMV-seronegative. Sequenced: PBMCs. The CDR3 is CASRRLAGKSSYEQYF. The DNA of the CDR3 is TGTGCCAGCAGGCGACTAGCGGGAAAAAGCTCCTACGAGCAGTACTTC.